The T cell receptor beta chain described here comes from a study of T-cell reconstitution after alpha-beta-depleted transplantation in children. This clonotype occurred many times. Using unique molecular identifiers, the investigators prepared the TCRbeta library. One entry per CDR3 protein, called by TCRdb with MiXCR from the PCR reads. Of some 490,000 distinct CDR3 sequences detected, around 13% appear once; the ten largest clones hold more than 5.5%. V gave up 3 bases and J gave up 9 bases, with 6 bases separating them. The CDR3 has 12 residues. Germline CDR1 and CDR2: MNHNS and SASEGT. The chain joins TRBV6-1 to TRBJ1-6; unclear D gene. This sequence originates from a human donor who donated a stem cell graft to a child with combined immunodeficiency. Sequencing used PBMCs from the stem cell graft donor, obtained from the stem cell graft. CDR3 coding DNA: TGTGCCAGCAGTGATGGGGTTTCACCCCTCCACTTT. As protein: CASSDGVSPLHF.